The sequence of this T cell receptor (beta chain) was determined in a study of OX40 agonist ivuxolimab in advanced cancers. Comments on this clone: The antigen is unknown.

TCRdb keeps only in-frame clones here, not all; method: immunoSEQ multiplex PCR. The sample lists more than 65,000 clones; about 88% were seen once. Germline assignment: CDR1 SQVTM and CDR2 ANQGSEA. Trimming removed 0 bases from V and 8 bases from J, with 19 bases in between. The CDR3 is 16 amino acids. General study findings and limits: Circulating CD4+ and CD8+ T cells showed clonal expansion by week 6 at 0.1 to 3.0 mg/kg.

Sequencing used CD4+ or CD8+ T cells sorted from blood, obtained in a trial of the OX40 agonist ivuxolimab. The chain uses TRBV29-1 and TRBJ1-4; tentative D call: TRBD1 (6 bases). This clonotype was sampled from an adult with an advanced solid tumor such as melanoma, head and neck, liver or kidney cancer. The DNA for the CDR3 is TGCAGCGTTGAAGATCTCGGGAAGGCAGGGGCAGAAAAACTGTTTTTT. It yields the protein CSVEDLGKAGAEKLFF.